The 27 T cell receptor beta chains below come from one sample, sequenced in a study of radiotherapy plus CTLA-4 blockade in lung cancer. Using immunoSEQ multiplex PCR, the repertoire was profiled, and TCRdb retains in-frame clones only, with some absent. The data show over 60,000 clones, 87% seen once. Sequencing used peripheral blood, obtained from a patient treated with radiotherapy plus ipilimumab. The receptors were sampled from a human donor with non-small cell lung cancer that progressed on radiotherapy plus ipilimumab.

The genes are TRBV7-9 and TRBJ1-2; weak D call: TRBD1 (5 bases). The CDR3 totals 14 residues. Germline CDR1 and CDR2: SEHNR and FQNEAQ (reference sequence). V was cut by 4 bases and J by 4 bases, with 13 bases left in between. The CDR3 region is CASSSGFLSYGYTF. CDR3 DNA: TGTGCCAGCAGCTCAGGGTTCTTGAGCTATGGCTACACCTTC.

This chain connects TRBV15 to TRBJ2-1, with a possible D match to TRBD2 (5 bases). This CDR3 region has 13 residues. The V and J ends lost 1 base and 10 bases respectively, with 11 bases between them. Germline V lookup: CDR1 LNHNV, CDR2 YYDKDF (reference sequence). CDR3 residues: CATSRVAGEEQFF. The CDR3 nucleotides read TGTGCCACCAGCAGAGTCGCGGGTGAGGAGCAGTTCTTC.

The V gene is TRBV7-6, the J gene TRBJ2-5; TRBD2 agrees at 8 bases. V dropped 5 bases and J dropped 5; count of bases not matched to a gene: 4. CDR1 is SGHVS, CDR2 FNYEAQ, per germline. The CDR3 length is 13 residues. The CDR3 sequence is CASSPRLAETQYF. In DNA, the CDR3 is TGTGCCAGCAGCCCCCGACTAGCGGAGACCCAGTACTTC. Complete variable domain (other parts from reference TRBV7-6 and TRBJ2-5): GAGVSQSPRYKVTKRGQDVALRCDPISGHVSLYWYRQALGQGPEFLTYFNYEAQQDKSGLPNDRFSAERPEGSISTLTIQRTEQRDSAMYRCASSPRLAETQYFGPGTRLLVL.

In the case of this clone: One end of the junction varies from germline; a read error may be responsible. CDR3: CASSETTDRETQYF. DNA of the CDR3: TGTGCTAGCAGCGAAACGACAGATCGGGAGACCCAGTACTTC. The chain joins TRBV7-7 to TRBJ2-5; TRBD1 might be the D (5 bases). The CDR3 covers 14 residues. CDR1 is SSHAT, CDR2 FNYEAQ, per germline (reference sequence).

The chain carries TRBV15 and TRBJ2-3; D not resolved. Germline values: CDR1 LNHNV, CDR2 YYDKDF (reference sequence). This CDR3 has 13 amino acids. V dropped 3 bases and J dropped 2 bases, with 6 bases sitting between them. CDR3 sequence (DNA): TGTGCCACCAGCAGGTCCATCACAGATACGCAGTATTTT. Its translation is CATSRSITDTQYF.

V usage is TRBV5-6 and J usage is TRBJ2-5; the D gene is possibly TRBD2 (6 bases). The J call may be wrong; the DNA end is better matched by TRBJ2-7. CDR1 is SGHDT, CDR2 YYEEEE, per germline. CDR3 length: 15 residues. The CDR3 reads CASSPGLTSSYEQYF. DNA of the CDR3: TGTGCCAGCAGCCCAGGACTAACAAGCTCCTACGAGCAGTACTTC.

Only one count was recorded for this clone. CDR3 in DNA: TGTGCCAGCAGTGACATGAATAGCAATCAGCCCCAGCATTTT. It codes for CASSDMNSNQPQHF. The rearrangement joins TRBV2 to TRBJ1-5; D gene uncertain. The germline V gene encodes CDR1 SNHLY and CDR2 FYNNEI. The CDR3 runs 14 residues. Between the trimmed V and J ends, which lost 3 bases and 0 bases, there was a span of 6 bases.

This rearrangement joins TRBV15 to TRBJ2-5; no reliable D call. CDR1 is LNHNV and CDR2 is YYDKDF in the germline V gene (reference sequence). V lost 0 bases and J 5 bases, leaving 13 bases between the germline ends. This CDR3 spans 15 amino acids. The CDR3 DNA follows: TGTGCCACCAGCAGAGATTACCAAGCCCAGGAGACCCAGTACTTC. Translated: CATSRDYQAQETQYF.

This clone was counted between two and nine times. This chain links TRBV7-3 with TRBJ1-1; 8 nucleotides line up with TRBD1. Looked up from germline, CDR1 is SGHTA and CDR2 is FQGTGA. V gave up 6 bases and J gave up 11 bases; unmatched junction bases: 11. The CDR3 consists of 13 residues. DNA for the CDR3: TGTGCCAGCAGTACAAACCAGGGGGCGAGTGCTTTCTTT. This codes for CASSTNQGASAFF.

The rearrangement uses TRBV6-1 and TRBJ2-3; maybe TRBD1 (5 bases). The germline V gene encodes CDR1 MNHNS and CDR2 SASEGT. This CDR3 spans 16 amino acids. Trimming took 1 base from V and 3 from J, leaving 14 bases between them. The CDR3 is CASSEVKGSLTDTQYF. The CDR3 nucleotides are TGTGCCAGCAGTGAAGTAAAGGGGTCCCTTACAGATACGCAGTATTTT.

CDR3 region: CASSRGIAGVKYEQYF. The CDR3 coding sequence is TGTGCCAGCAGCAGGGGAATAGCGGGAGTGAAATACGAGCAGTACTTC. The chain combines TRBV5-4 with TRBJ2-7, with TRBD2 matching 9 bases. Unmatched junction bases numbered 12, after V lost 4 bases and J lost 4 bases. Per the germline V gene, CDR1 is SGHNT and CDR2 is YYREEE (reference sequence). The CDR3 runs to 16 residues.

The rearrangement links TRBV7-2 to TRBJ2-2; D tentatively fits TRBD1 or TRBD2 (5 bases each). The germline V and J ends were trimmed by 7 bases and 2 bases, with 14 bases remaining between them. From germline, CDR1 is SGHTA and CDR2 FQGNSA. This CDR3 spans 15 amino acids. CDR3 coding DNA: TGTGCCAGCATCAAGGGGACCCCTAACACCGGGGAGCTGTTTTTT. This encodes CASIKGTPNTGELFF.

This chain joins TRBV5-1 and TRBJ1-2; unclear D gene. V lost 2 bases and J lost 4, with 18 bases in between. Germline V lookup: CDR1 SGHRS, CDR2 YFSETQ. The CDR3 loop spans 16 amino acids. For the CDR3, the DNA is TGCGCCAGCAGCTTTCAGATCGATACCCCTGGCTATGGCTACACCTTC. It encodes CASSFQIDTPGYGYTF. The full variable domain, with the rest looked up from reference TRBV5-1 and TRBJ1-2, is KAGVTQTPRYLIKTRGQQVTLSCSPISGHRSVSWYQQTPGQGLQFLFEYFSETQRNKGNFPGRFSGRQFSNSRSEMNVSTLELGDSALYLCASSFQIDTPGYGYTFGSGTRLTVV.

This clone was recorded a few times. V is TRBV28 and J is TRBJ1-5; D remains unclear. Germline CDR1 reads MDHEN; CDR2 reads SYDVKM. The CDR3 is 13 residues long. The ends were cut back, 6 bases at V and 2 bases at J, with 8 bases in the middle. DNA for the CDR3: TGTGCCAGCAGCTTGTTTGGCAATCAGCCCCAGCATTTT. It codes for CASSLFGNQPQHF.

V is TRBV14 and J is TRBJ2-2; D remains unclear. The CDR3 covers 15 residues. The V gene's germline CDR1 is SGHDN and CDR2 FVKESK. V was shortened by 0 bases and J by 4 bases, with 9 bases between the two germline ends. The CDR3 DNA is TGTGCCAGCAGCCAAGATTCCAGACTCACCGGGGAGCTGTTTTTT. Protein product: CASSQDSRLTGELFF.

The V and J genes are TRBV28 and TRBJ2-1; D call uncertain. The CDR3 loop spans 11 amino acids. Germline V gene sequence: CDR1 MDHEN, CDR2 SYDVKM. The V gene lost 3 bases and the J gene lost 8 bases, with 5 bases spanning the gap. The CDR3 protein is CASSFGDEQFF. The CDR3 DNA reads TGTGCCAGCAGTTTTGGGGATGAGCAGTTCTTC.

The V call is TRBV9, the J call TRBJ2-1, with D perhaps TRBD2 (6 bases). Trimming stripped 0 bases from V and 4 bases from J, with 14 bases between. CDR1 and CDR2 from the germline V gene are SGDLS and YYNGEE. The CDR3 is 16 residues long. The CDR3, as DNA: TGTGCCAGCAGCGTAGCCGGGGCGGGACCTTACAATGAGCAGTTCTTC. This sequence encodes CASSVAGAGPYNEQFF.

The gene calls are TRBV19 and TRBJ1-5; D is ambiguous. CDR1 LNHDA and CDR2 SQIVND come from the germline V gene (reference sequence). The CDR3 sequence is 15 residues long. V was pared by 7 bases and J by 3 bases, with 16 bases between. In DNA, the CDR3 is TGTGCCAGTAACCCCCCCGGACCATACAATCAGCCCCAGCATTTT. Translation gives CASNPPGPYNQPQHF.

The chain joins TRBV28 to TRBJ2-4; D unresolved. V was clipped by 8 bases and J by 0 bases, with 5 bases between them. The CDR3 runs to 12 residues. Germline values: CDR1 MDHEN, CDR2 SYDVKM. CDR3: CASGLAKNIQYF. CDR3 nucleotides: TGTGCCAGCGGGCTAGCCAAAAACATTCAGTACTTC. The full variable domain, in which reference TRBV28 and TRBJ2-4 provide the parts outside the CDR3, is DVKVTQSSRYLVKRTGEKVFLECVQDMDHENMFWYRQDPGLGLRLIYFSYDVKMKEKGDIPEGYSVSREKKERFSLILESASTNQTSMYLCASGLAKNIQYFGAGTRLSVL.

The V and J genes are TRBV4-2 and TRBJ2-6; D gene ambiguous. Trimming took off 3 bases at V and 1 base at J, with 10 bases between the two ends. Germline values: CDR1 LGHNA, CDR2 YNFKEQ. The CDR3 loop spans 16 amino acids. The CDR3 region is CASSHDLSSGANVLTF. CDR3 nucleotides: TGTGCCAGCAGCCATGACCTATCTTCTGGGGCCAACGTCCTGACTTTC.

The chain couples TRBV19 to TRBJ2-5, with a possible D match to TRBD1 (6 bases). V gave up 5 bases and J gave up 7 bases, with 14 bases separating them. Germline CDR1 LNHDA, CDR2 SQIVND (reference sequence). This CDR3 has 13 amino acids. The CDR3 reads CASSPRQVGTQYF. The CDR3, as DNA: TGTGCCAGTAGTCCAAGACAGGTGGGGACCCAGTACTTC.

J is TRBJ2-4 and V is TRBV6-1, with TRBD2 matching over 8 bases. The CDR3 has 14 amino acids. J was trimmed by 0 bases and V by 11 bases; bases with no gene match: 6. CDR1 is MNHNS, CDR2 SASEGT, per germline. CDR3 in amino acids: CAGGGSLAKNIQYF. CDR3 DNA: TGTGCCGGCGGGGGGTCACTAGCCAAAAACATTCAGTACTTC.

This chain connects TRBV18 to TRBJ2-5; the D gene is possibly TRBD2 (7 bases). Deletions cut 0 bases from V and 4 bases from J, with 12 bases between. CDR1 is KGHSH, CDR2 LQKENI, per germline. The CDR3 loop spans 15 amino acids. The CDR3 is CASSPPSGGLETQYF. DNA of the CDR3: TGTGCCAGCTCACCACCGTCGGGGGGCCTAGAGACCCAGTACTTC.

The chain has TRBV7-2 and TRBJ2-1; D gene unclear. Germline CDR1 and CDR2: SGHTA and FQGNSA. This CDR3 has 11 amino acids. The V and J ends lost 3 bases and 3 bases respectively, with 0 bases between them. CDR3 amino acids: CASSFYNEQFF. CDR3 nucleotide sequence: TGTGCCAGCAGCTTCTACAATGAGCAGTTCTTC.

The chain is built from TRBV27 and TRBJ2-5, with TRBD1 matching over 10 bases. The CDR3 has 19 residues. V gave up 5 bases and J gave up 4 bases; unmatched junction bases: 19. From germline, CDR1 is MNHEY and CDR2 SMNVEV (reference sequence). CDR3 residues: CASSMTGGRVVGSAETQYF. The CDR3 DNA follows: TGTGCCAGCAGTATGACAGGGGGCCGCGTTGTCGGGAGTGCAGAGACCCAGTACTTC.

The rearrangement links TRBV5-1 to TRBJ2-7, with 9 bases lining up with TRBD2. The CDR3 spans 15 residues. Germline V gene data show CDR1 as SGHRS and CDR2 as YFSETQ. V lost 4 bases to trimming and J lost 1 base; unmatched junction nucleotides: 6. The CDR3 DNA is TGCGCCAGCAGCCCCGAAAGCGGGGGGTCCTACGAGCAGTACTTC. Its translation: CASSPESGGSYEQYF.

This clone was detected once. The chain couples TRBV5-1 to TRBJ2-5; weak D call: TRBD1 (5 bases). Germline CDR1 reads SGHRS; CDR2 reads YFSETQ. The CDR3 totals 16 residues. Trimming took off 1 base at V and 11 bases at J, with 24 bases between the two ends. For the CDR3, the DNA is TGCGCCAGCAGCTTGCCTTCTGCGTCAGGGCACGAAGAGCAGTACTTC. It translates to CASSLPSASGHEEQYF.